The 18 T cell receptor beta chains in this list originate from one sample, sequenced in a study of CD8 T cells in ankylosing spondylitis. TCRdb reanalysed the 5' RACE reads using MiXCR and keeps one entry per CDR3 protein. The sample shows about 240,000 distinct CDR3 sequences, about 10% of them seen only once. The sample taken for sequencing was blood, either unsorted or a sorted T cell fraction (not recorded which). The receptors were sampled from a male donor with ankylosing spondylitis or in good health (not recorded which).

This clonotype was seen ten or more times. The chain couples TRBV20-1 to TRBJ2-7; D not resolved. Deletions cut 0 bases from V and 0 bases from J, with 9 bases between. The germline V gene encodes CDR1 DFQATT and CDR2 SNEGSKA (reference sequence). There are 14 residues in the CDR3. CDR3 nucleotide sequence: TGCAGTGCTAGAGATTTTAGTGCCTCCTACGAGCAGTACTTC. Translating gives CSARDFSASYEQYF.

There are many counts of this clonotype. The gene calls are TRBV7-6 and TRBJ2-7, with TRBD2 matching 8 bases. J was trimmed by 3 bases and V by 7 bases; bases with no gene match: 2. The length of the CDR3 is 12 residues. Germline lookup yields CDR1 SGHVS and CDR2 FNYEAQ. Written as DNA, the CDR3 is TGTGCCAGCACCGCGGGGGGCTACGAGCAGTACTTC. Amino acid sequence: CASTAGGYEQYF.

There are a few counts of this clonotype. The rearrangement uses TRBV23-1 and TRBJ2-7; no firm D call. TRBV23-1 is filed as an ORF, its function uncertain. V shed 0 bases and J shed 5 bases, with 11 bases lying between them. CDR3 size: 14 residues. The CDR3: CASSQSARSHEQYF. CDR3 in DNA: TGCGCCAGCAGTCAATCGGCCAGGAGCCACGAGCAGTACTTC.

The sample holds many counts of this clonotype. The chain couples TRBV27 to TRBJ2-2, with D possibly matching TRBD1 (6 bases). CDR1 and CDR2 (germline): MNHEY, SMNVEV (reference sequence). This CDR3 is built from 14 residues. The germline V and J ends were trimmed by 7 bases and 6 bases, with 15 bases remaining between them. The CDR3 nucleotides read TGTGCCAGCACCATCATAGGGGGATCCGGGGAGCTGTTTTTT. Protein: CASTIIGGSGELFF.

The chain links TRBV6-1 to TRBJ2-7, with 8 bases aligning to TRBD2. Germline CDR1 reads MNHNS; CDR2 reads SASEGT. J gave up 6 bases and V 6 bases, and 10 bases lay outside the gene matches. The CDR3 contains 14 residues. CDR3 in amino acids: CASRRPGLDSEQYF. DNA of the CDR3: TGTGCCAGCAGGCGGCCGGGACTAGATTCCGAGCAGTACTTC.

Many counts were recorded for this clonotype. The rearrangement joins TRBV9 to TRBJ2-1; 7 positions agree with TRBD2. V lost 0 bases and J lost 8; bases outside the gene matches: 11. Germline V gene sequence: CDR1 SGDLS, CDR2 YYNGEE. The CDR3 length is 16 residues. CDR3 nucleotide sequence: TGTGCCAGCAGCGTAGTGGGAGGCGGGAGCAGGGATGAGCAGTTCTTC. As protein: CASSVVGGGSRDEQFF.

This clonotype was seen repeatedly, ten times or more. Here the CDR3 reads CASSDLGQGKSPLHF. For the CDR3, the DNA is TGTGCCAGCAGTGACCTTGGACAGGGAAAGTCACCCCTCCACTTT. This rearrangement joins TRBV6-4 to TRBJ1-6; 8 positions match TRBD1. Germline-derived CDR1 and CDR2 are MRHNA and SNTAGT. Germline trimming cut 2 bases from V and 10 bases from J; bases unmatched to any gene: 7. The CDR3 is 15 residues long.

This clonotype was seen ten or more times. The chain recombines TRBV15 with TRBJ2-7; TRBD1 aligns across 10 bases. The CDR3 has 16 residues. Trimming at V came to 5 bases and at J to 3 bases, leaving 10 bases not matched to a gene. Germline assignment: CDR1 LNHNV and CDR2 YYDKDF (reference sequence). The CDR3 loop is CATSWSETGGIYEQYF. CDR3 nucleotide sequence: TGTGCCACCAGCTGGTCGGAGACAGGGGGCATCTACGAGCAGTACTTC.

The rearrangement links TRBV28 to TRBJ2-1; either TRBD1 or TRBD2 may supply D (8 bases each). The germline gives CDR1 MDHEN, CDR2 SYDVKM. This CDR3 spans 16 amino acids. V lost 5 bases to trimming and J lost 5 bases, with 19 bases between them. The DNA of the CDR3 is TGTGCCAGCAGTCCCCCGGGGGGGACAGGCAACAATGAGCAGTTCTTC. It encodes CASSPPGGTGNNEQFF.

This chain joins TRBV5-1 and TRBJ2-1, with 7 bases matching TRBD2. V was clipped by 0 bases and J by 10 bases; unmatched bases: 7. Per germline, CDR1 SGHRS and CDR2 YFSETQ. CDR3 length equals 14 residues. Here the CDR3 reads CASSLEGTNGEQFF. The DNA for the CDR3 is TGCGCCAGCAGCTTGGAGGGGACTAATGGGGAGCAGTTCTTC. The full variable domain, in which reference TRBV5-1 and TRBJ2-1 provide the parts outside the CDR3, is KAGVTQTPRYLIKTRGQQVTLSCSPISGHRSVSWYQQTPGQGLQFLFEYFSETQRNKGNFPGRFSGRQFSNSRSEMNVSTLELGDSALYLCASSLEGTNGEQFFGPGTRLTVL.

The gene calls are TRBV30 and TRBJ2-7, with 8 bases aligning to TRBD1. The CDR3 spans 13 residues. Germline values: CDR1 GTSNPN, CDR2 SVGIG (reference sequence). The trim removed 7 bases at V and 4 bases at J, leaving 9 bases unmatched. CDR3 sequence: CAYLGQGSYEQYF. CDR3 bases: TGTGCCTACCTTGGACAGGGTAGTTACGAGCAGTACTTC.

This clonotype was observed many times. J is TRBJ2-5 and V is TRBV5-1, with D possibly TRBD1 on 6 matching bases. V was trimmed by 0 bases and J by 3 bases, leaving 18 bases between them. In germline, CDR1 is SGHRS, CDR2 YFSETQ. The CDR3 runs to 17 residues. The CDR3 reads CASSLGRGRLAEETQYF. The CDR3 DNA is TGCGCCAGCAGCTTGGGCAGGGGCCGCCTAGCAGAAGAGACCCAGTACTTC.

There are many counts of this clonotype. The CDR3 spells CASSWDRGYGYTF. The CDR3 coding sequence is TGCGCCAGCAGCTGGGACAGGGGTTATGGCTACACCTTC. The chain combines TRBV5-1 with TRBJ1-2; the match to TRBD1 covers 10 bases. Germline CDR1 reads SGHRS; CDR2 reads YFSETQ. CDR3 length: 13 amino acids. Trimming at V came to 3 bases and at J to 5 bases, leaving 1 base not matched to a gene.

The chain joins TRBV12-3 or TRBV12-4 to TRBJ2-1; TRBD2 aligns across 9 bases. The CDR3 spans 16 residues. The ends lost 5 bases at V and 7 bases at J; junction bases unmatched: 12. The CDR3 DNA reads TGTGCCAGCAGTGTCCGCGGGGGGGCCTTGGGGAATGAGCAGTTCTTC. Translating it yields CASSVRGGALGNEQFF.

This clonotype was seen at least ten times. This chain links TRBV6-1 with TRBJ2-6; no reliable D call. From germline, CDR1 is MNHNS and CDR2 SASEGT. Trimming left V 4 bases short and J 4 bases short, with 14 bases between. The CDR3 consists of 16 residues. The CDR3 DNA reads TGTGCCAGCAGTGCCGACCCCTCATCCGGGGCCAACGTCCTGACTTTC. Its translation: CASSADPSSGANVLTF.

At least ten counts were recorded for this clonotype. The chain couples TRBV5-1 to TRBJ1-1, with D hard to call. CDR1 is SGHRS and CDR2 is YFSETQ in the germline V gene. This CDR3 is built from 16 residues. Trimming cost V 5 bases and J 0 bases, with 17 bases left between them. The CDR3 loop is CASRQSSGPMNTEAFF. DNA for the CDR3: TGCGCCAGCAGGCAGTCCTCCGGGCCCATGAACACTGAAGCTTTCTTT.

This clonotype was seen a few times. The genes are TRBV3-1 and TRBJ2-7; D possibly corresponds to TRBD2 (6 bases). From germline, CDR1 is LGHDT and CDR2 YNNKEL (reference sequence). Deletions cut 0 bases from V and 1 base from J, with 10 bases between. The length of the CDR3 is 15 residues. The CDR3 bases are TGTGCCAGCAGCCAAGAATCGGGGGTATCCTACGAGCAGTACTTC. It yields the protein CASSQESGVSYEQYF.

This clonotype has at least ten counts. V gene TRBV5-1 combines with J gene TRBJ1-1, with 9 bases matching TRBD1. The J segment lost 6 bases and the V segment lost 2 bases, leaving 5 bases of the junction unmatched. The CDR3 covers 14 residues. The germline V gene has CDR1 SGHRS and CDR2 YFSETQ. The CDR3 DNA is TGCGCCAGCAGCTTTGACAGGGGGGCGGCTGAAGCTTTCTTT. Translating gives CASSFDRGAAEAFF. Full variable domain (rest looked up from reference TRBV5-1 and TRBJ1-1): KAGVTQTPRYLIKTRGQQVTLSCSPISGHRSVSWYQQTPGQGLQFLFEYFSETQRNKGNFPGRFSGRQFSNSRSEMNVSTLELGDSALYLCASSFDRGAAEAFFGQGTRLTVV.